This T cell receptor (beta chain) was recorded in a study of cytomegalovirus exposure and HLA in healthy donors (dated by TCRdb to about 2017). Concerning the study at large: The 500 to 700 repertoires of the first cohort and the 95 to 150 validation repertoires were produced on the same platform, according to a later analysis. Along with the approximately 700-subject first cohort, a separate validation cohort of over a hundred different subjects was used. To predict cytomegalovirus infection status, the study brought together high-throughput TCR immunosequencing, statistical association of individual TCRs with disease status, and machine learning. The study aimed to test whether cataloging public T cell receptors could reveal signatures of past pathogen exposure.

The donors belonged to the validation cohort of over a hundred subjects, which was separate from the approximately 700-subject first cohort. About this clone itself: Its antigen remains undetermined. Base qualities are not recorded, but no much larger clone differs from it by a single base.

V sheds 2 bases and J sheds 0 bases, leaving 11 bases between their ends. The CDR3 runs 15 residues from the cysteine to the phenylalanine. Only the CDR3 part of the read is kept: 45 bases, read in frame from the first base. CDR1 and CDR2, per the germline V gene (reference sequence), are GTSNPN and SVGIG. Overall study outcomes, separate from this receptor: Cytomegalovirus status was reported to be diagnosed by the classifier with high specificity and sensitivity in both the original and validation cohorts. Most TCR sequences were seen in very few donors, while some public TCRs were found in many individuals. The study listed 150 to 200 TCR beta chains as associated with cytomegalovirus. According to the authors, the approach could potentially be generalized to other disease states and immunological phenotypes. In vitro tests confirmed that a few of the cytomegalovirus-associated TCR beta chains recognize cytomegalovirus antigens. Subsequent analysis determined that TCRs grouped into clusters in the first cohort also showed a tendency toward co-occurrence across the 130 or so validation repertoires, and 94% of cluster scores exceeded 0. A later analysis had no HLA typing for the validation cohort, so co-occurrence there was scored across all 130 or so repertoires.

Library prep was done by the immunoSEQ multiplex PCR assay. The original pipeline was this. A statistical classification framework was built to diagnose cytomegalovirus status from the catalog of TCR beta chain sequences. The clones in this table, taken by TCRdb from immuneACCESS, are in-frame only. Not every clone is retained; where verified, under half of the shortfall comes from an unresolved V gene, and the cause of the rest is unknown. Clone size and the V and J calls come from that table; the DNA yielded D and trimming. For this sample there are over 150,000 clones; roughly nine tenths appear just once. Of the sample, approximately 10% is held by the ten largest clones.

The sequence was obtained from a woman under 30 in good health and CMV-seropositive. Recombination joined TRBV30 with TRBJ2-1; TRBD2 is perhaps the D gene, given 6 matching bases. The sequenced material came from PBMCs. Here the CDR3 is given as CAWSKPGLSYNEQFF. The DNA sequence is TGTGCCTGGAGTAAACCGGGACTCTCCTACAATGAGCAGTTCTTC.